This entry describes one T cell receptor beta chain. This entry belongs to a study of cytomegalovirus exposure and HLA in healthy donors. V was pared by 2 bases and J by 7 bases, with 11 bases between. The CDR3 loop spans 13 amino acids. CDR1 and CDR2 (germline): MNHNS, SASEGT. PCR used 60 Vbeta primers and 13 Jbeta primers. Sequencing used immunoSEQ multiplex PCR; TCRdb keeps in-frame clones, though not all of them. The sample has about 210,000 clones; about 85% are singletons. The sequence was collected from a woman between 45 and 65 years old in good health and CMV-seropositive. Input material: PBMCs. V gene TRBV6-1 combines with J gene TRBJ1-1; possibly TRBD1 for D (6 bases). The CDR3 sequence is CASSENRQDEAFF. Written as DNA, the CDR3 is TGTGCCAGCAGTGAAAATCGACAGGATGAAGCTTTCTTT.